This T cell receptor (beta chain) came from a study of technical replicates of blood from a few donors. Clones were read by immunoSEQ multiplex PCR, and TCRdb kept only the in-frame ones, dropping some. The sample carries around 57,000 clones, more than 95% recorded once. The sequencing sample was made of T cells isolated from PBMCs. This clonotype originated in a human donor in good health.

The CDR3 DNA follows: TGCGCCAGCAGCTTGGCCTCGGAGCGCCCCGGAGATACGCAGTATTTT. It specifies CASSLASERPGDTQYF. The chain links TRBV5-1 to TRBJ2-3, with D hard to call. V was trimmed by 0 bases and J by 5 bases, leaving 16 bases between them. The CDR3 sequence is 16 residues long. Germline V gene lookup returns CDR1 SGHRS and CDR2 YFSETQ.